Following are 21 T cell receptor beta chains from one sample sequenced in a study of beta chain features in type 1 diabetes. Study-wide points: Type 1 diabetes patients had moderately but significantly shorter TCRB CDR3s in all four CD4+ subsets.

No antigen is known for these receptors. Isolated RNA was reverse transcribed in full, so expressed TCRB transcripts were sequenced. Repertoires were generated with immunoSEQ multiplex PCR, while TCRdb's copy carries only in-frame clones and drops some. The sample contains more than 250,000 clones, 14% of which appear only once. The sequenced material came from naive CD4+ T cells from blood. The receptors shown here come from a man aged 25-40 years with type 1 diabetes.

The V gene is TRBV6-1, the J gene TRBJ1-4; D not resolved. CDR3 size: 13 residues. V was pared by 7 bases and J by 8 bases, with 14 bases between. The germline CDR1 and CDR2 sequences are MNHNS and SASEGT. CDR3 bases: TGTGCCAGCACCTGGCAGCGTGGGGAAAAACTGTTTTTT. It translates to CASTWQRGEKLFF.

This clone was detected only a few times. V gene TRBV27 combines with J gene TRBJ1-4, with a possible D match to TRBD1 (5 bases). Per the germline V gene, CDR1 is MNHEY and CDR2 is SMNVEV (reference sequence). This CDR3 contains 14 residues. Deletions cut 3 bases from V and 5 bases from J, with 10 bases between. The CDR3 here is CASSFDSGNEKLFF. The CDR3 DNA sequence: TGTGCCAGCAGTTTCGACAGTGGAAATGAAAAACTGTTTTTT.

There are a few counts of this clone. This chain connects TRBV11-1 to TRBJ2-5; a possible D gene is TRBD2 (5 bases). The V gene lost 5 bases and the J gene lost 5 bases, with 6 bases spanning the gap. The CDR3 covers 11 residues. The germline CDR1 and CDR2 sequences are SGHAT and FQDESV (reference sequence). The CDR3 loop is CASSRRETQYF. The CDR3 nucleotides are TGTGCCAGCAGCCGGAGGGAGACCCAGTACTTC.

V and J are TRBV18 and TRBJ2-7, with a weak D call TRBD2 (5 bases). Germline V gives CDR1 KGHSH, CDR2 LQKENI. The CDR3 loop spans 15 amino acids. V lost 0 bases, J lost 2 bases, and 11 bases lay in between. The CDR3 bases are TGTGCCAGCTCACCACCGCAGACTATTACCTACGAGCAGTACTTC. It specifies CASSPPQTITYEQYF.

V gene TRBV9 combines with J gene TRBJ1-5; unclear D gene. V lost 0 bases to trimming and J lost 6 bases, with 13 bases between them. Germline loops: CDR1 SGDLS, CDR2 YYNGEE. This CDR3 has 15 residues. The CDR3 DNA reads as TGTGCCAGCAGCGTAGGGGCGGGGTCGCTTCAGCCCCAGCATTTT. Protein: CASSVGAGSLQPQHF.

The gene calls are TRBV6-5 and TRBJ1-1; TRBD1 matches 8 bases. The germline CDR1 and CDR2 sequences are MNHEY and SVGAGI. The length of the CDR3 is 14 residues. With 5 bases clipped from V and 6 bases from J, the junction kept 8 bases outside the gene matches. The chain's CDR3 is CASSALDRGAEAFF. The CDR3 DNA reads as TGTGCCAGCAGTGCACTCGACAGGGGCGCTGAAGCTTTCTTT.

Turning to this clone: The sample has other DNA sequences that encode this CDR3 too. The J gene is TRBJ1-2, the V gene TRBV29-1; 9 bases align to TRBD1. The CDR3 runs to 12 residues. Germline CDR1 is SQVTM and CDR2 is ANQGSEA. V lost 5 bases, J lost 3 bases, and 1 base stayed unmatched. The CDR3 nucleotides read TGCAGCGTTCGACAGGGGGACTATGGCTACACCTTC. It specifies CSVRQGDYGYTF.

This clone was detected only a few times. The J gene is TRBJ2-3, the V gene TRBV7-2; 9 bases align to TRBD2. V gave up 3 bases and J gave up 2 bases; unmatched junction bases: 3. The CDR3 runs to 15 residues. From germline, CDR1 is SGHTA and CDR2 FQGNSA. The CDR3 protein is CASSLTSGFTDTQYF. CDR3 nucleotide sequence: TGTGCCAGCAGCTTGACTAGCGGCTTCACAGATACGCAGTATTTT.

This clone was counted a few times. The sample carries other DNA sequences with the same CDR3. This rearrangement joins TRBV7-3 to TRBJ2-1; 7 bases fit TRBD2. Germline CDR1 and CDR2: SGHTA and FQGTGA. CDR3 length equals 15 residues. The junction had 5 bases not matched to a gene; V was cut back by 2 bases and J by 4 bases. The CDR3 region is CASSLGLAAYNEQFF. The CDR3 bases are TGTGCCAGCAGCTTAGGCCTAGCGGCATACAATGAGCAGTTCTTC.

This clone was counted a single time. Here the CDR3 DNA reads TGCGCCAGCAGCCAAGCACCCGGGGGAACCTACGAGCAGTACTTC. Translation: CASSQAPGGTYEQYF. The chain joins TRBV4-1 to TRBJ2-7; D is perhaps TRBD2 (6 bases). The V end lost 1 base, the J end lost 2 bases, and 12 bases lay between the germline ends. The CDR3 runs 15 residues. Looked up from germline, CDR1 is MGHRA and CDR2 is YSYEKL.

In nucleotides, the CDR3 is TGTGCCAGCAGCTTATTTCACTCTGGGGCCAACGTCCTGACTTTC. Translation: CASSLFHSGANVLTF. V is TRBV7-9 and J is TRBJ2-6, with D uncertain. The CDR3 runs 15 residues. Looked up from germline, CDR1 is SEHNR and CDR2 is FQNEAQ (reference sequence). V lost 2 bases and J lost 0, with 5 bases in between. The full variable domain, completed using reference TRBV7-9 and TRBJ2-6, is DTGVSQNPRHKITKRGQNVTFRCDPISEHNRLYWYRQTLGQGPEFLTYFQNEAQLEKSRLLSDRFSAERPKGSFSTLEIQRTEQGDSAMYLCASSLFHSGANVLTFGAGSRLTVL.

The chain links TRBV2 to TRBJ2-5; TRBD1 aligns across 8 bases. V was pared by 10 bases and J by 5 bases, with 3 bases of the junction left unmatched. This CDR3 has 11 amino acids. Germline lookup yields CDR1 SNHLY and CDR2 FYNNEI. Here the CDR3 DNA reads TGTGCCACAGGGGGCGGGGAGACCCAGTACTTC. The encoded protein is CATGGGETQYF.

This chain joins TRBV25-1 and TRBJ2-5, with a possible D match to TRBD1 (6 bases). Trimming removed 2 bases at V and 1 base at J, with 11 bases between. From germline, CDR1 is MGHDK and CDR2 SYGVNS. The CDR3 totals 15 residues. As DNA, the CDR3 is TGTGCCAGCAGTGAACCCCCAGGGGCCCAAGAGACCCAGTACTTC. Its translation is CASSEPPGAQETQYF.

The gene calls are TRBV29-1 and TRBJ2-5, with 7 bases lining up with TRBD1. V lost 6 bases, J lost 7 bases, and 14 bases stayed unmatched. The CDR3 is made up of 14 amino acids. Germline V gives CDR1 SQVTM, CDR2 ANQGSEA. The CDR3 sequence is CSVTENRGAGTQYF. The CDR3 nucleotides read TGCAGCGTAACCGAAAACAGGGGTGCAGGGACCCAGTACTTC.

This clone was seen a few times. The chain couples TRBV4-2 to TRBJ2-1; no clear D gene. Trimming removed 1 base from V and 3 bases from J, with 7 bases in between. In germline, CDR1 is LGHNA, CDR2 YNFKEQ. The CDR3 length is 14 residues. This CDR3 is CASSQGNSYNEQFF. CDR3 bases: TGTGCCAGCAGCCAAGGCAATAGCTACAATGAGCAGTTCTTC.

The sample holds a few counts of this clone. The chain couples TRBV15 to TRBJ2-2, with 8 bases that match TRBD2. CDR3 length: 16 amino acids. Germline-derived CDR1 and CDR2 are LNHNV and YYDKDF (reference sequence). V was pared by 0 bases and J by 6 bases, with 6 bases of the junction left unmatched. CDR3 DNA: TGTGCCACCAGCAGAGATCCCCGGACTAGCCCCGGGGAGCTGTTTTTT. It encodes CATSRDPRTSPGELFF.

The V and J genes are TRBV30 and TRBJ2-5; maybe TRBD1 (6 bases). Trimming pared 4 bases from V and 5 bases from J, leaving 14 bases between. CDR1 and CDR2 from the germline V gene are GTSNPN and SVGIG (reference sequence). The CDR3 totals 13 residues. This chain's CDR3 is CAWTSGAHETQYF. DNA for the CDR3: TGTGCCTGGACGTCAGGGGCGCATGAGACCCAGTACTTC.

This chain uses TRBV28 with TRBJ2-3; D gene unclear. This CDR3 has 15 residues. Trimming stripped 5 bases from V and 7 bases from J, with 19 bases between. Germline values: CDR1 MDHEN, CDR2 SYDVKM. The CDR3 region has the DNA TGTGCCAGCAGTCTACCACGTTCCTATAAAAATACGCAGTATTTT. This gives the protein CASSLPRSYKNTQYF.

The genes are TRBV9 and TRBJ2-2; TRBD2 aligns across 9 bases. This CDR3 is built from 13 residues. The germline V gene has CDR1 SGDLS and CDR2 YYNGEE. Unmatched junction bases numbered 2, after V lost 6 bases and J lost 5 bases. CDR3 protein: CASMTSGTGELFF. For the CDR3, the DNA is TGTGCCAGCATGACTAGCGGAACCGGGGAGCTGTTTTTT. Full variable domain (rest looked up from reference TRBV9 and TRBJ2-2): DSGVTQTPKHLITATGQRVTLRCSPRSGDLSVYWYQQSLDQGLQFLIQYYNGEERAKGNILERFSAQQFPDLHSELNLSSLELGDSALYFCASMTSGTGELFFGEGSRLTVL.

This clone was counted a few times. The rearrangement joins TRBV28 to TRBJ2-3; 10 nucleotides match TRBD2. This CDR3 comprises 17 residues. Per the germline V gene, CDR1 is MDHEN and CDR2 is SYDVKM. Trimming took 6 bases from V and 6 from J; bases not matched to a gene: 15. The CDR3 spells CASSPFPGERGGDTQYF. DNA for the CDR3: TGTGCCAGCAGCCCTTTCCCAGGGGAGCGGGGGGGGGATACGCAGTATTTT. Looking up the rest from reference TRBV28 and TRBJ2-3 gives the full variable domain: DVKVTQSSRYLVKRTGEKVFLECVQDMDHENMFWYRQDPGLGLRLIYFSYDVKMKEKGDIPEGYSVSREKKERFSLILESASTNQTSMYLCASSPFPGERGGDTQYFGPGTRLTVL.

Worth noting for this clone: A junction end diverges from the germline sequence, so it may reflect a read error. The gene calls are TRBV6-1 and TRBJ1-2; 12 bases agree with TRBD1. This CDR3 has 17 residues. Germline loops: CDR1 MNHNS, CDR2 SASEGT. CDR3: CASSEAGTGGHGYGYTF. CDR3 sequence (DNA): TGTGCCAGCAGCGAAGCCGGGACAGGGGGCCATGGTTATGGCTACACCTTC.